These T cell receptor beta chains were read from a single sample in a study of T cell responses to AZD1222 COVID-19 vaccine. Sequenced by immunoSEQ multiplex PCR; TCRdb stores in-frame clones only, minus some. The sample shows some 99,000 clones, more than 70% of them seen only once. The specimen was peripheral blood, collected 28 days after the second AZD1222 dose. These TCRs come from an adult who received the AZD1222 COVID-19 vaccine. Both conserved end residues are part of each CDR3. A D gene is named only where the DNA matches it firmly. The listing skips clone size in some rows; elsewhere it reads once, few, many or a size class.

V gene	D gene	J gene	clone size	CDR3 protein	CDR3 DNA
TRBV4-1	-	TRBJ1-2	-	CASSQPRASSQRGYTF	TGCGCCAGCAGCCAACCCCGGGCATCATCCCAGCGTGGCTACACCTTC
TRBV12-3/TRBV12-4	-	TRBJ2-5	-	CASTHSERAQYF	TGTGCCAGCACTCATAGCGAGCGCGCCCAGTACTTC
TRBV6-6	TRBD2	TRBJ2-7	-	CASTTGTSGSPEQYF	TGTGCCAGCACCACGGGGACTAGCGGGAGCCCCGAGCAGTACTTC
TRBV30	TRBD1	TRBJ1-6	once	CAWSDRGDNSPLHF	TGTGCCTGGAGCGACAGGGGGGACAATTCACCCCTCCACTTT
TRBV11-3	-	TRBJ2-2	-	CASSKTGELFF	TGTGCCAGCAGCAAAACCGGGGAGCTGTTTTTT
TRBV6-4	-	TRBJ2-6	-	CASSDAPVTGANVLTF	TGTGCCAGCAGTGACGCCCCTGTGACTGGGGCCAACGTCCTGACTTTC
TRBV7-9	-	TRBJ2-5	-	CASSPLARRVGYQETQYF	TGTGCCAGCAGCCCACTCGCTCGTCGCGTAGGGTACCAAGAGACCCAGTACTTC
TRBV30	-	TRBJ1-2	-	CAWLRLGGDYGYTF	TGTGCCTGGCTTCGACTGGGCGGGGACTATGGCTACACCTTC
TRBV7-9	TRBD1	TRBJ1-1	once	CASSLGAGGITEAFF	TGTGCCAGCAGCTTAGGGGCAGGGGGGATCACTGAAGCTTTCTTT
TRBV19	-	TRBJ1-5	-	CASTLGQGNQPQHF	TGTGCCAGTACCCTCGGGCAGGGGAATCAGCCCCAGCATTTT
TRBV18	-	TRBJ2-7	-	CASSPDGRRYEQYF	TGTGCCAGCTCACCCGACGGGAGAAGGTACGAGCAGTACTTC
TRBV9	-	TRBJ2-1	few	CASSEGGGSYNEQFF	TGTGCCAGCAGCGAGGGAGGAGGCTCCTACAATGAGCAGTTCTTC
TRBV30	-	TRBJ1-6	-	CAWKGDSSSYNSPLHF	TGTGCCTGGAAAGGGGACTCTTCTTCCTATAATTCACCCCTCCACTTT
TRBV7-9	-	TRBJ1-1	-	CASSPSHWEALAFF	TGTGCCAGCAGCCCCTCCCACTGGGAAGCGCTGGCTTTCTTT
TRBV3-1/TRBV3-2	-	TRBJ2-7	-	CASSGVWTGATYEQYF	TGTGCCAGCAGTGGGGTCTGGACCGGAGCGACCTACGAGCAGTACTTC
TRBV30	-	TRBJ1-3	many	CAWSVGIGGSGNTIYF	TGTGCCTGGAGTGTGGGAATCGGGGGTTCTGGAAACACCATATATTTT
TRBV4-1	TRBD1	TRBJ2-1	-	CASSRGQGARNEQFF	TGCGCCAGCAGCCGCGGACAGGGGGCAAGAAATGAGCAGTTCTTC
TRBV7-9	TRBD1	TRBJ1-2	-	CASRIGGTERTPNYGYTF	TGTGCCAGCAGGATAGGAGGGACAGAAAGGACGCCTAACTATGGCTACACCTTC
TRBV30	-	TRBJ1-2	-	CAWTRGGESLGVSGYTF	TGTGCCTGGACCCGGGGGGGGGAGTCCTTAGGAGTGAGTGGCTACACCTTC
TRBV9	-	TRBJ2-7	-	CASSRGISYEQYF	TGTGCCAGCAGCAGAGGGATCTCCTACGAGCAGTACTTC
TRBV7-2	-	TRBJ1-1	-	CASSPFSGVSEAFF	TGTGCCAGCAGCCCTTTCTCAGGGGTGTCTGAAGCTTTCTTT
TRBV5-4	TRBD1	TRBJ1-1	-	CASSSPQGADTEAFF	TGTGCCAGCAGCTCACCACAGGGGGCCGACACTGAAGCTTTCTTT
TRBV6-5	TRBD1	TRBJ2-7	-	CASTPGTGGSEQYF	TGTGCCAGTACACCCGGGACAGGCGGCTCCGAGCAGTACTTC
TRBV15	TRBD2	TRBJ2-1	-	CATSSALATGNEQFF	TGTGCCACCAGCAGTGCACTAGCGACGGGCAATGAGCAGTTCTTC
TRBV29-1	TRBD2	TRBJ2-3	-	CSVVGSGRAPDTQYF	TGCAGCGTTGTTGGTAGCGGGAGGGCCCCAGATACGCAGTATTTT
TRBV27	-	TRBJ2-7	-	CASSASAYEQYF	TGTGCCAGCAGTGCAAGCGCATACGAGCAGTACTTC
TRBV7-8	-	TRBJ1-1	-	CASSLPEGGRGEAFF	TGTGCCAGCAGCTTACCGGAGGGTGGGAGGGGAGAAGCTTTCTTT
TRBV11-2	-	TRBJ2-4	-	CASSLDSNGNIQYF	TGTGCCAGCAGCTTAGATAGCAATGGGAACATTCAGTACTTC
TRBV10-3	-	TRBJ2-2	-	CAISPGGPGTGELFF	TGTGCCATCAGCCCCGGAGGGCCAGGCACCGGGGAGCTGTTTTTT
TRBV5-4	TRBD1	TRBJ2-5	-	CASSLRAGGVVVQETQYF	TGTGCCAGCAGCTTGAGGGCAGGGGGCGTTGTAGTCCAAGAGACCCAGTACTTC
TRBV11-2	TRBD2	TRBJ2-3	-	CASSHSGRSTDTQYF	TGTGCCAGCAGCCACAGCGGGAGGAGCACAGATACGCAGTATTTT
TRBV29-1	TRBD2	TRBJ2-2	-	CSVPGSGRGNTGELFF	TGCAGCGTGCCGGGTAGCGGGAGAGGGAACACCGGGGAGCTGTTTTTT
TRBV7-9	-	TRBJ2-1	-	CASTGAIYNEQFF	TGTGCCAGCACAGGGGCGATATACAATGAGCAGTTCTTC
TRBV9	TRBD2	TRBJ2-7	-	CASSISGGLSYEQYF	TGTGCCAGCAGCATTAGCGGGGGGCTCTCCTACGAGCAGTACTTC
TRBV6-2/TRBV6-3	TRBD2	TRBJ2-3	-	CASSYASGADTQYF	TGTGCCAGCAGTTACGCTAGCGGGGCAGATACGCAGTATTTT
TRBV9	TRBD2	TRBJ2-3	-	CASSVVGLAADTQYF	TGTGCCAGCAGCGTAGTGGGACTAGCTGCAGATACGCAGTATTTT
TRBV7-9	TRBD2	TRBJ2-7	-	CASSLAPSGGPYEQYF	TGTGCCAGCAGCTTAGCCCCTAGCGGGGGGCCCTACGAGCAGTACTTC
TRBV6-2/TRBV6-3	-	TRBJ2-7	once	CASSYGLAGTYEQYF	TGTGCCAGCAGTTACGGGCTAGCTGGTACCTACGAGCAGTACTTC
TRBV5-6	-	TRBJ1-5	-	CASSLGGKPQHF	TGTGCCAGCAGCTTGGGGGGGAAGCCCCAGCATTTT
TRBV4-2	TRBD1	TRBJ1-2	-	CASSQVGTGGGYTF	TGTGCCAGCAGCCAAGTCGGGACAGGGGGTGGCTACACCTTC
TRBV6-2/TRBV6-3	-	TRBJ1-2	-	CASSYSGANYGYTF	TGTGCCAGCAGTTATTCAGGGGCTAACTATGGCTACACCTTC
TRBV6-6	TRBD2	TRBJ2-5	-	CASSYSTSGETQYF	TGTGCCAGCAGTTACTCGACTAGCGGAGAGACCCAGTACTTC
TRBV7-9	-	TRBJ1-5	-	CASNGANQPQHF	TGTGCCAGCAATGGGGCCAATCAGCCCCAGCATTTT
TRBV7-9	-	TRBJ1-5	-	CASHWEEGNQPQHF	TGTGCCAGTCACTGGGAGGAAGGTAATCAGCCCCAGCATTTT
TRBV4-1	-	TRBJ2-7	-	CASSQEVERGTYEQYF	TGCGCCAGCAGCCAAGAAGTGGAACGGGGAACCTACGAGCAGTACTTC
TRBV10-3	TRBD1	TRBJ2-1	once	CAIRPGTDNEQFF	TGTGCCATCAGGCCCGGGACAGACAATGAGCAGTTCTTC